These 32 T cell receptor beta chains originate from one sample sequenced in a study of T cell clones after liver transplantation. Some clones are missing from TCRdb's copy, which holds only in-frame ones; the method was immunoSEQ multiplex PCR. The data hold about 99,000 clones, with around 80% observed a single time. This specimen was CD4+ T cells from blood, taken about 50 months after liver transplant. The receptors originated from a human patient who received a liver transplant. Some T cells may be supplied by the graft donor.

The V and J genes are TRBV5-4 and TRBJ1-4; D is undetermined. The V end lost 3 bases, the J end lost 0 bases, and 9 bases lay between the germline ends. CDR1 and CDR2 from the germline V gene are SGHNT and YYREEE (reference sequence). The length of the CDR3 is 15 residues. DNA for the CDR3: TGTGCCAGCAGCTGGGGAGGGACAACTAATGAAAAACTGTTTTTT. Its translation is CASSWGGTTNEKLFF. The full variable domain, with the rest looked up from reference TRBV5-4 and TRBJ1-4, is ETGVTQSPTHLIKTRGQQVTLRCSSQSGHNTVSWYQQALGQGPQFIFQYYREEENGRGNFPPRFSGLQFPNYSSELNVNALELDDSALYLCASSWGGTTNEKLFFGSGTQLSVL.

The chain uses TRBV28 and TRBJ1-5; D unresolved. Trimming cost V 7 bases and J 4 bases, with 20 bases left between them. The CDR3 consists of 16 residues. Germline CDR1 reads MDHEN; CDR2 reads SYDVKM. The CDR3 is CASTAVGSDSNQPQHF. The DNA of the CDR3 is TGTGCCAGCACCGCCGTAGGGTCGGATAGTAATCAGCCCCAGCATTTT.

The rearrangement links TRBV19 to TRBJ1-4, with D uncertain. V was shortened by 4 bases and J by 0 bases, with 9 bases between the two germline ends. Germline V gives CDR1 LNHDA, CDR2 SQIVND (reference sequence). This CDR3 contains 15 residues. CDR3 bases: TGTGCCAGTAGTACCCGACACTCAACTAATGAAAAACTGTTTTTT. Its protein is CASSTRHSTNEKLFF.

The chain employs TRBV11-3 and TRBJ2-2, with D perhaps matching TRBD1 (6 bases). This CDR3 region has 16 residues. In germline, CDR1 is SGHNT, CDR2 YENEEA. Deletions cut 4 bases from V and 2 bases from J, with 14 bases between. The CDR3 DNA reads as TGTGCCAGCAGCTCCTTAGGCAGGGGCAACACCGGGGAGCTGTTTTTT. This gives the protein CASSSLGRGNTGELFF.

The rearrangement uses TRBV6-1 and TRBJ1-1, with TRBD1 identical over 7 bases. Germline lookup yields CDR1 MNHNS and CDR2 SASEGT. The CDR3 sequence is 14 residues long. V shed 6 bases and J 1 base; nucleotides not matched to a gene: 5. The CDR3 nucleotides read TGTGCCAGCAGGGTGGGACAGAGGAACACTGAAGCTTTCTTT. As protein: CASRVGQRNTEAFF.

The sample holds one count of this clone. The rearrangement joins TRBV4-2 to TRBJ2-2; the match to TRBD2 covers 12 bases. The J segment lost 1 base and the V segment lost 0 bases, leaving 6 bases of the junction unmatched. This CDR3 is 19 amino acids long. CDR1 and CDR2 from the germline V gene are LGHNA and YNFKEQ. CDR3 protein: CASSQDMTSGGLNTGELFF. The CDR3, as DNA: TGTGCCAGCAGCCAAGATATGACTAGCGGGGGCCTGAACACCGGGGAGCTGTTTTTT.

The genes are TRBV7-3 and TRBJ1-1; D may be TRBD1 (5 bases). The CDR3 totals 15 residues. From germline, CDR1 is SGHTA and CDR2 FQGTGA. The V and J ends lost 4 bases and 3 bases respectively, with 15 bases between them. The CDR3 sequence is CASSSGSTAHTEAFF. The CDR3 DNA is TGTGCCAGCAGCTCTGGGTCGACAGCCCACACTGAAGCTTTCTTT.

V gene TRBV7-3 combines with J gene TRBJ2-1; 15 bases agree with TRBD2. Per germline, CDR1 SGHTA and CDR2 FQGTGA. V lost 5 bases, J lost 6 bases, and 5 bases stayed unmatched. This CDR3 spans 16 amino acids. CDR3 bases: TGTGCCAGCAGCCCAAGGACTAGCGGGAGGGTCAATGAGCAGTTCTTC. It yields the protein CASSPRTSGRVNEQFF.

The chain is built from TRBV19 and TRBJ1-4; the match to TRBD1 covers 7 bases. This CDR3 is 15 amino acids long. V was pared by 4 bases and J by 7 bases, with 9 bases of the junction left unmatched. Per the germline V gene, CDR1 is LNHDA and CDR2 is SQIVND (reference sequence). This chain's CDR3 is CASSTPGQIGEKLFF. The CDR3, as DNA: TGTGCCAGTAGTACCCCGGGACAGATCGGTGAAAAACTGTTTTTT. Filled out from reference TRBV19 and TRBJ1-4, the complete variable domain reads DGGITQSPKYLFRKEGQNVTLSCEQNLNHDAMYWYRQDPGQGLRLIYYSQIVNDFQKGDIAEGYSVSREKKESFPLTVTSAQKNPTAFYLCASSTPGQIGEKLFFGSGTQLSVL.

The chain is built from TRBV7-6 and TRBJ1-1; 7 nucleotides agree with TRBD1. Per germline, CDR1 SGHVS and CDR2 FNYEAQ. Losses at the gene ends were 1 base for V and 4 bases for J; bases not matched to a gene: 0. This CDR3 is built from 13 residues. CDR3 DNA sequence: TGTGCCAGCAGCTTAGGACAGGGCACTGAAGCTTTCTTT. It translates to CASSLGQGTEAFF.

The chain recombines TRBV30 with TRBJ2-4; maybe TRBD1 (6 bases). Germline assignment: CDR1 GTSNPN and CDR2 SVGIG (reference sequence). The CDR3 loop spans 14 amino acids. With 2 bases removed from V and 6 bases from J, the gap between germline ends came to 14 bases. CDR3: CAWSNRGRGNIQYF. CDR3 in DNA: TGTGCCTGGAGTAATCGTGGCAGGGGAAACATTCAGTACTTC.

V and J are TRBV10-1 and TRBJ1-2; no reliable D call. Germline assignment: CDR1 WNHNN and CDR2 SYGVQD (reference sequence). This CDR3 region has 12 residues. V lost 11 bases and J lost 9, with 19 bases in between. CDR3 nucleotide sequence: TGCGCCGATAACGCCCCCCGGGAGAGCTACACCTTC. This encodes CADNAPRESYTF.

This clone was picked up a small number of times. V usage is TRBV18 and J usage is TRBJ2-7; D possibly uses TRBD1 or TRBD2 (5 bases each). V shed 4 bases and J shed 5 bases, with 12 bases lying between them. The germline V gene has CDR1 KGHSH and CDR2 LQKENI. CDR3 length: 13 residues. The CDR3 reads CASSHGTPNEQYF. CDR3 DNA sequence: TGTGCCAGCTCACACGGGACCCCGAACGAGCAGTACTTC.

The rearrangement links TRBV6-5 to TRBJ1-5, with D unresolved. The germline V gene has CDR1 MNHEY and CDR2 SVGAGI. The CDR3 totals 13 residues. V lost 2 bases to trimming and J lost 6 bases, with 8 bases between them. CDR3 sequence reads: CASSYRESQPQHF. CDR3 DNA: TGTGCCAGCAGTTACAGGGAAAGTCAGCCCCAGCATTTT.

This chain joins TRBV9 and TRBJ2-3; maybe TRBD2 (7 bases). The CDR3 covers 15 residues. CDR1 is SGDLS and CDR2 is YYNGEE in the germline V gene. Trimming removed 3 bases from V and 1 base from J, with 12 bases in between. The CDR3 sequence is CASSERGGGTDTQYF. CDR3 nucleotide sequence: TGTGCCAGCAGCGAAAGGGGGGGCGGCACAGATACGCAGTATTTT.

In DNA, the CDR3 is TGTGCCAGCAACGCCGGGGCCCTGATAGCCAAAAACATTCAGTACTTC. This gives the protein CASNAGALIAKNIQYF. The rearrangement joins TRBV5-8 to TRBJ2-4; perhaps D is TRBD1 or TRBD2 (5 bases each). This CDR3 is built from 16 residues. Trimming left V 6 bases short and J 0 bases short, with 16 bases between. CDR1 and CDR2 from the germline V gene are SGHTS and YDEGEE.

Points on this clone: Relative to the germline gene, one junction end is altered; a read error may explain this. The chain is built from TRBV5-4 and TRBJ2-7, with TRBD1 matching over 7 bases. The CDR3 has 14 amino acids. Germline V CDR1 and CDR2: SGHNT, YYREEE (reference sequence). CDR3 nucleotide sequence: TGTGCCAGCAGCCCTCCGGGACAGAACTACGAGCGGTACTTC. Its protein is CASSPPGQNYERYF.

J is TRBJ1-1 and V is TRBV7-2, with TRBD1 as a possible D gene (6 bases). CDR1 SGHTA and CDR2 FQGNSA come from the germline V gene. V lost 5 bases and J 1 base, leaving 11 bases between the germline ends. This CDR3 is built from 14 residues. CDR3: CASSPQTGNTEAFF. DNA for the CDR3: TGTGCCAGCAGCCCCCAGACAGGGAACACTGAAGCTTTCTTT. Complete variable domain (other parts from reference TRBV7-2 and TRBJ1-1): GAGVSQSPSNKVTEKGKDVELRCDPISGHTALYWYRQSLGQGLEFLIYFQGNSAPDKSGLPSDRFSAERTGGSVSTLTIQRTQQEDSAVYLCASSPQTGNTEAFFGQGTRLTVV.

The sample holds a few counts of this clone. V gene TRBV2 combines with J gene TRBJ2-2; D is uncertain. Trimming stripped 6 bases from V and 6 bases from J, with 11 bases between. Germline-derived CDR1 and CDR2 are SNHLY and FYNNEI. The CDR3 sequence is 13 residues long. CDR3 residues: CASSPTSPGELFF. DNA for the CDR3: TGTGCCAGCAGCCCAACAAGTCCCGGGGAGCTGTTTTTT.

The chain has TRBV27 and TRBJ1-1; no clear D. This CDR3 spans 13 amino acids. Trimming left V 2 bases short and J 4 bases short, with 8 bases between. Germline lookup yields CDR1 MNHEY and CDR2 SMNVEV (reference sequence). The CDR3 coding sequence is TGTGCCAGCAGTTTACGGGGTACCACTGAAGCTTTCTTT. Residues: CASSLRGTTEAFF.

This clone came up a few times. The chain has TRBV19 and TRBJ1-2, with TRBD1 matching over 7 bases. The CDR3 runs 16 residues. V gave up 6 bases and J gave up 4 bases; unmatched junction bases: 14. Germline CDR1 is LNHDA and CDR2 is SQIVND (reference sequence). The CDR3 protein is CASRRSPGQNVYGYTF. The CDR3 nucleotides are TGTGCCAGTAGGAGGAGTCCGGGACAGAATGTCTATGGCTACACCTTC.

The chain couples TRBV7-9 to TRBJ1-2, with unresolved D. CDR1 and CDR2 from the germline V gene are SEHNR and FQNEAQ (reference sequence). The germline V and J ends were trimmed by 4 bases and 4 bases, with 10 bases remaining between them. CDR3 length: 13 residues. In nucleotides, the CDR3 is TGTGCCAGCAGCTCGACGGACCTCTATGGCTACACCTTC. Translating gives CASSSTDLYGYTF.

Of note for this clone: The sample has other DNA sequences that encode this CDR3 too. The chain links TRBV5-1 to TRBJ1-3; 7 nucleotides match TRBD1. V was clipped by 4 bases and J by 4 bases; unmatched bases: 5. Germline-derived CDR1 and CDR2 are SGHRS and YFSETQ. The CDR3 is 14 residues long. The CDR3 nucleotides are TGCGCCAGCAGCCCAGGGGGTTCCGGAAACACCATATATTTT. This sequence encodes CASSPGGSGNTIYF. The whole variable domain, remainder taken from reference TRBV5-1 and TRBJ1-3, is KAGVTQTPRYLIKTRGQQVTLSCSPISGHRSVSWYQQTPGQGLQFLFEYFSETQRNKGNFPGRFSGRQFSNSRSEMNVSTLELGDSALYLCASSPGGSGNTIYFGEGSWLTVV.

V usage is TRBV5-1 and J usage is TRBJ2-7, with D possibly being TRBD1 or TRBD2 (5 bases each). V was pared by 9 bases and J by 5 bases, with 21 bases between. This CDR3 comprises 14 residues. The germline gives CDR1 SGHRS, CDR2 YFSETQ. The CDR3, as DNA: TGCGCCACCACGAGGGGTGGAGTCAACGACGAGCAGTACTTC. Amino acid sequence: CATTRGGVNDEQYF.

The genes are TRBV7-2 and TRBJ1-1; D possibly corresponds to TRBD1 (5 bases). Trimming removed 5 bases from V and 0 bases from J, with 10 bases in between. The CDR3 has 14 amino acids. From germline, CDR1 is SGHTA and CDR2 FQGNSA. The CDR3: CASSPGLLNTEAFF. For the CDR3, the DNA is TGTGCCAGCAGCCCAGGGCTCCTGAACACTGAAGCTTTCTTT.

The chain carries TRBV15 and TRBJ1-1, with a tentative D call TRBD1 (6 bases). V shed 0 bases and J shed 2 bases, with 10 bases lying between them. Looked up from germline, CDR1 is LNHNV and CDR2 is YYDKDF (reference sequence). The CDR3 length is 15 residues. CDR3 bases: TGTGCCACCAGCAGAGAAACAGGGCGAAACACTGAAGCTTTCTTT. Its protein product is CATSRETGRNTEAFF.

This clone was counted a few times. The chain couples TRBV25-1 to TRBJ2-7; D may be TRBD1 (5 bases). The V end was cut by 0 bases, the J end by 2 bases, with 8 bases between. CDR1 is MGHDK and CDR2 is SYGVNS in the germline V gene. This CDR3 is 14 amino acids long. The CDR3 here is CASSEYVGPYEQYF. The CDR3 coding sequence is TGTGCCAGCAGTGAATATGTGGGGCCCTACGAGCAGTACTTC.

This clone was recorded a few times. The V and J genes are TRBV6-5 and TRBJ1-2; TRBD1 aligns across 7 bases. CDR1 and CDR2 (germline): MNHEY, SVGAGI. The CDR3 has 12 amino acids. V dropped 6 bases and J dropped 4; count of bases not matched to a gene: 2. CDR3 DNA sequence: TGTGCCAGCAGAGGACAGGCCTATGGCTACACCTTC. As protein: CASRGQAYGYTF.

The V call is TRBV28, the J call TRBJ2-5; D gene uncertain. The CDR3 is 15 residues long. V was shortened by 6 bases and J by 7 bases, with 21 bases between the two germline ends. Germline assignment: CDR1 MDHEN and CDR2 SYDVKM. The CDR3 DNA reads TGTGCCAGCAGGTTCTCTACCCCCCCCACGTGGACCCAGTACTTC. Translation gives CASRFSTPPTWTQYF.

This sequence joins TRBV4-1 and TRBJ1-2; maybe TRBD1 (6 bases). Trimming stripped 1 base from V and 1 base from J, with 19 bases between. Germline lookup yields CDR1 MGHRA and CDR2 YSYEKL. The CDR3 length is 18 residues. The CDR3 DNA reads TGCGCCAGCAGCCAAGCCAGCAGGGGCCCATCCTATAACTATGGCTACACCTTC. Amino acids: CASSQASRGPSYNYGYTF.

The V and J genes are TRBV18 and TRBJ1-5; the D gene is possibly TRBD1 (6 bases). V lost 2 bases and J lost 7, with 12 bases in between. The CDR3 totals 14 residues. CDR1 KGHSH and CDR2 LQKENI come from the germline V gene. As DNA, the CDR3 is TGTGCCAGCTCACCAAACACAGGGTACCAGCCCCAGCATTTT. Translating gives CASSPNTGYQPQHF.

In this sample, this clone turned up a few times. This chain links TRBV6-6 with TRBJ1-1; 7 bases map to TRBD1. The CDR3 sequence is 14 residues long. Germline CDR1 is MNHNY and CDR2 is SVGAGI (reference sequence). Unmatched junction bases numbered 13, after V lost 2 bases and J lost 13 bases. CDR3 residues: CASSYPGQTTSDFF. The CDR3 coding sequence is TGTGCCAGCAGTTACCCGGGACAGACCACCTCAGATTTCTTT.